The 3 T cell receptor beta chains reported below all come from one sample, sequenced in a study of beta chain features in type 1 diabetes. The antigens for these receptors are not known. Expressed TCRB transcripts were sequenced, since all the RNA that had been isolated was reverse transcribed. Measured with immunoSEQ multiplex PCR; TCRdb has only the in-frame clones, and not every one. The sample consists of over 600,000 clones, 9.5% to 15% of them appearing once. Study outcomes and limitations: All four CD4+ subsets from Type 1 diabetes patients carried moderately but significantly shorter TCRB CDR3s.

Sequences were obtained from naive CD4+ T cells from blood. Receptors originate from a man between 25 and 39 years old with type 1 diabetes.

This chain links TRBV9 with TRBJ1-6; D is undetermined. Per germline, CDR1 SGDLS and CDR2 YYNGEE. The CDR3 covers 15 residues. Trimming took off 0 bases at V and 10 bases at J, with 14 bases between the two ends. CDR3 sequence (DNA): TGTGCCAGCAGCGTAGGTTTAGCTCCGGCCTCACCCCTCCACTTT. Amino acids: CASSVGLAPASPLHF.

This clone was counted only a few times. The V gene is TRBV6-6, the J gene TRBJ1-1; TRBD1 might be the D (5 bases). The CDR3 is 15 residues long. The V end lost 3 bases, the J end lost 1 base, and 12 bases lay between the germline ends. The germline CDR1 and CDR2 sequences are MNHNY and SVGAGI (reference sequence). In DNA, the CDR3 is TGTGCCAGCAGTTATCCGGGGACGGGGAACACTGAAGCTTTCTTT. Its translation is CASSYPGTGNTEAFF.

This clone was observed a handful of times. Other nucleotide sequences in the sample specify the same CDR3. The rearrangement joins TRBV29-1 to TRBJ2-5; the match to TRBD2 covers 7 bases. Germline CDR1 and CDR2: SQVTM and ANQGSEA. The CDR3 spans 13 residues. V lost 7 bases to trimming and J lost 2 bases; unmatched junction nucleotides: 7. CDR3 bases: TGCAGCGCCCAGCGGGGAGGGCAAGAGACCCAGTACTTC. This codes for CSAQRGGQETQYF.